This entry lists 25 T cell receptor beta chains sequenced from one sample in a study of T-cell reconstitution after alpha-beta-depleted transplantation in children. Unique molecular identifiers were incorporated when the TCRbeta library was constructed. TCRdb itself ran the PCR reads through MiXCR, one entry per CDR3 protein. This table has fewer than 550,000 distinct CDR3 sequences, roughly 17% appearing once. The sample in question was PBMCs, mostly from graft donor cells, obtained 360 days after TCRalphabeta/CD19-depleted stem cell transplant. These TCRs come from a boy younger than two who had a stem cell transplant for Wiskott-Aldrich syndrome, so the T cells may come from the graft donor.

The chain recombines TRBV11-2 with TRBJ2-7, with 10 bases matching TRBD2. In germline, CDR1 is SGHAT, CDR2 FQNNGV. After removal of 0 bases from V and 3 bases from J, the junction contained 8 bases not matched to a gene. This CDR3 has 17 residues. The CDR3 loop reads CASSLERSGRALYEQYF. In nucleotides, the CDR3 is TGTGCCAGCAGCTTAGAAAGGAGCGGGAGGGCCCTCTACGAGCAGTACTTC.

This clonotype was counted many times. This chain connects TRBV5-1 to TRBJ2-5; D unresolved. The germline gives CDR1 SGHRS, CDR2 YFSETQ. V gave up 0 bases and J gave up 4 bases, with 13 bases separating them. The CDR3 runs to 15 residues. CDR3 in DNA: TGCGCCAGCAGCTTGGAATGGCCTAATATAGAGACCCAGTACTTC. Translation gives CASSLEWPNIETQYF.

This clonotype was seen a few times. The chain joins TRBV5-6 to TRBJ2-3; D is ambiguous. Germline assignment: CDR1 SGHDT and CDR2 YYEEEE. CDR3 length equals 13 residues. Trimming cost V 3 bases and J 3 bases, with 8 bases left between them. For the CDR3, the DNA is TGTGCCAGCAGCTCCTTAGTTACAGATACGCAGTATTTT. This translates into CASSSLVTDTQYF.

This sequence joins TRBV2 and TRBJ2-5; D is uncertain. The V end lost 5 bases, the J end lost 2 bases, and 24 bases lay between the germline ends. Germline CDR1 and CDR2: SNHLY and FYNNEI. The CDR3 has 18 amino acids. CDR3 amino acids: CASSKPFGRLREQETQYF. In DNA, the CDR3 is TGTGCCAGCAGTAAACCTTTCGGCAGGTTGAGAGAACAAGAGACCCAGTACTTC.

This clonotype was observed a single time. The V gene is TRBV12-3 or TRBV12-4, the J gene TRBJ2-5; weak D call: TRBD1 (5 bases). CDR3 length: 16 amino acids. Trimming pared 5 bases from V and 1 base from J, leaving 17 bases between. The CDR3 loop is CASSQRAGSRQETQYF. The CDR3 DNA sequence: TGTGCCAGCAGTCAACGTGCAGGGTCCCGCCAAGAGACCCAGTACTTC.

The CDR3, as DNA: TGTGCCTGGGACAGTCACTCGGAGACCCAGTACTTC. This translates into CAWDSHSETQYF. This chain joins TRBV30 and TRBJ2-5; a possible D gene is TRBD1 (5 bases). The CDR3 spans 12 residues. Germline V gives CDR1 GTSNPN, CDR2 SVGIG (reference sequence). V lost 5 bases to trimming and J lost 5 bases, with 12 bases between them.

This clonotype was detected many times. The chain is built from TRBV5-1 and TRBJ2-5; D unclear. V was cut by 0 bases and J by 3 bases, with 6 bases left in between. This CDR3 comprises 13 residues. Germline assignment: CDR1 SGHRS and CDR2 YFSETQ. Here the CDR3 reads CASSLGRKETQYF. The CDR3 DNA is TGCGCCAGCAGCTTGGGGAGAAAAGAGACCCAGTACTTC.

J is TRBJ1-1 and V is TRBV7-9; D gene uncertain. V lost 5 bases and J 1 base, leaving 11 bases between the germline ends. The CDR3 runs to 14 residues. Germline CDR1 SEHNR, CDR2 FQNEAQ (reference sequence). The CDR3 loop reads CASSKHGKNTEAFF. The CDR3, as DNA: TGTGCCAGCAGCAAGCATGGGAAGAACACTGAAGCTTTCTTT.

This chain joins TRBV11-3 and TRBJ2-1, with D uncertain. This CDR3 comprises 12 residues. Trimming took off 2 bases at V and 8 bases at J, with 7 bases between the two ends. Germline V lookup: CDR1 SGHNT, CDR2 YENEEA. In DNA, the CDR3 is TGTGCCAGCAGCTTAAAGCCCCATGAGCAGTTCTTC. It encodes CASSLKPHEQFF.

This clonotype showed up just a few times. The chain joins TRBV30 to TRBJ2-5; D ambiguous. The CDR3 contains 13 residues. Trimming took 5 bases from V and 0 from J, leaving 10 bases between them. Germline values: CDR1 GTSNPN, CDR2 SVGIG (reference sequence). The CDR3 protein is CAWAARNQETQYF. Written as DNA, the CDR3 is TGTGCCTGGGCCGCCCGGAACCAAGAGACCCAGTACTTC.

The V gene is TRBV5-1, the J gene TRBJ2-5; D is unclear. There are 14 residues in the CDR3. V was shortened by 0 bases and J by 5 bases, with 11 bases between the two germline ends. Germline CDR1 reads SGHRS; CDR2 reads YFSETQ. The CDR3 DNA sequence: TGCGCCAGCAGCTTGGTCTCCGTTAAGGAGACCCAGTACTTC. Translated: CASSLVSVKETQYF.

This clonotype was seen a few times. The rearrangement uses TRBV15 and TRBJ2-4; 7 bases line up with TRBD2. This CDR3 is built from 19 residues. The junction had 11 bases not matched to a gene; V was cut back by 0 bases and J by 0 bases. Germline CDR1 reads LNHNV; CDR2 reads YYDKDF (reference sequence). The CDR3 coding sequence is TGTGCCACCAGCAGAGATGAGGTATGGCCGGGAGGAGCCAAAAACATTCAGTACTTC. Its protein product is CATSRDEVWPGGAKNIQYF.

This clonotype was seen only a few times. This chain connects TRBV30 to TRBJ2-7; perhaps TRBD2 as D (7 bases). The germline V and J ends were trimmed by 2 bases and 5 bases, with 16 bases remaining between them. Germline loops: CDR1 GTSNPN, CDR2 SVGIG (reference sequence). The CDR3 consists of 14 residues. The CDR3: CAWSRGGADDEQYF. CDR3 nucleotides: TGTGCCTGGAGTCGTGGGGGGGCGGATGACGAGCAGTACTTC.

The genes are TRBV24-1 and TRBJ2-5, with 13 bases identical to TRBD2. The CDR3 is 18 residues long. Looked up from germline, CDR1 is KGHDR and CDR2 is SFDVKD. Losses at the gene ends were 3 bases for V and 5 bases for J; bases not matched to a gene: 11. DNA of the CDR3: TGTGCCACCAGTGATGCCGGATGGACTAGCGGGGGTCCGGAGACCCAGTACTTC. This sequence encodes CATSDAGWTSGGPETQYF.

The gene calls are TRBV5-1 and TRBJ2-3; 9 bases map to TRBD2. Losses at the gene ends were 0 bases for V and 6 bases for J; bases not matched to a gene: 11. Germline V gene data show CDR1 as SGHRS and CDR2 as YFSETQ. The CDR3 has 17 amino acids. CDR3 nucleotide sequence: TGCGCCAGCAGCTTGGCCGCAAGCGGGGGGCCAGGGGATACGCAGTATTTT. It yields the protein CASSLAASGGPGDTQYF. The full variable domain, in which reference TRBV5-1 and TRBJ2-3 provide the parts outside the CDR3, is KAGVTQTPRYLIKTRGQQVTLSCSPISGHRSVSWYQQTPGQGLQFLFEYFSETQRNKGNFPGRFSGRQFSNSRSEMNVSTLELGDSALYLCASSLAASGGPGDTQYFGPGTRLTVL.

This clonotype was detected a few times. This sequence joins TRBV20-1 and TRBJ1-1; D unclear. The CDR3 has 15 amino acids. CDR1 and CDR2 (germline): DFQATT, SNEGSKA (reference sequence). Trimming took off 1 base at V and 6 bases at J, with 18 bases between the two ends. The CDR3 DNA sequence: TGCAGTGCTAGAGGCTTCCGGGGTTTTGACGCTGAAGCTTTCTTT. As protein: CSARGFRGFDAEAFF.

There are many counts of this clonotype. This chain joins TRBV12-3 or TRBV12-4 and TRBJ1-2; 7 nucleotides match TRBD1. The CDR3 runs to 14 residues. V lost 7 bases, J lost 3 bases, and 8 bases stayed unmatched. As DNA, the CDR3 is TGTGCCAGCACCCTTCAGGGGGGCCACTATGGCTACACCTTC. Its protein is CASTLQGGHYGYTF.

This chain connects TRBV20-1 to TRBJ2-7, with 8 bases lining up with TRBD1. Germline V gene data show CDR1 as DFQATT and CDR2 as SNEGSKA (reference sequence). This CDR3 comprises 17 residues. Trimming took 5 bases from V and 4 from J; bases not matched to a gene: 19. The CDR3 nucleotides are TGCAGTGCTGGACCAAGGACAGGGCTCCCTCGAAGGTACGAGCAGTACTTC. Translated, it gives CSAGPRTGLPRRYEQYF.

In this sample, this clonotype turned up a few times. This chain joins TRBV7-9 and TRBJ2-3, with D uncertain. The V and J ends lost 8 bases and 6 bases respectively, with 6 bases between them. CDR3 length: 10 residues. Per the germline V gene, CDR1 is SEHNR and CDR2 is FQNEAQ (reference sequence). The CDR3 region has the DNA TGTGCCAGCGCGACGGATACGCAGTATTTT. It encodes CASATDTQYF.

This clonotype was picked up a small number of times. The chain carries TRBV4-1 and TRBJ2-2, with a possible D match to TRBD1 (7 bases). CDR3 length equals 17 residues. V was shortened by 0 bases and J by 5 bases, with 16 bases between the two germline ends. Germline CDR1 MGHRA, CDR2 YSYEKL. The CDR3 DNA reads as TGCGCCAGCAGCCAAGAAGCGGCAGGGGGGTTGACCGGGGAGCTGTTTTTT. Its protein product is CASSQEAAGGLTGELFF.

V gene TRBV5-6 combines with J gene TRBJ2-5; 7 nucleotides align to TRBD1. Trimming took 3 bases from V and 5 from J; bases not matched to a gene: 7. There are 14 residues in the CDR3. CDR1 SGHDT and CDR2 YYEEEE come from the germline V gene. The CDR3 nucleotides are TGTGCCAGCAGCTCGGACAGGCACGGGGAGACCCAGTACTTC. Translating it yields CASSSDRHGETQYF. The variable domain in full, with the rest retrieved from reference TRBV5-6 and TRBJ2-5, is DAGVTQSPTHLIKTRGQQVTLRCSPKSGHDTVSWYQQALGQGPQFIFQYYEEEERQRGNFPDRFSGHQFPNYSSELNVNALLLGDSALYLCASSSDRHGETQYFGPGTRLLVL.

This clonotype was seen more than once but under ten times. J is TRBJ2-5 and V is TRBV11-2; D uncertain. The CDR3 contains 16 residues. V lost 2 bases and J 1 base, leaving 14 bases between the germline ends. Germline V gene data show CDR1 as SGHAT and CDR2 as FQNNGV. The CDR3 loop is CASSLRVWAGQETQYF. CDR3 DNA: TGTGCCAGCAGCTTAAGGGTATGGGCAGGCCAAGAGACCCAGTACTTC. The variable domain in full, with the rest retrieved from reference TRBV11-2 and TRBJ2-5, is EAGVAQSPRYKIIEKRQSVAFWCNPISGHATLYWYQQILGQGPKLLIQFQNNGVVDDSQLPKDRFSAERLKGVDSTLKIQPAKLEDSAVYLCASSLRVWAGQETQYFGPGTRLLVL.

This sequence joins TRBV5-1 and TRBJ2-1; 13 positions agree with TRBD2. Germline V gene data show CDR1 as SGHRS and CDR2 as YFSETQ. The CDR3 sequence is 17 residues long. The V segment lost 0 bases and the J segment 4 bases; nucleotides outside the gene matches: 4. This CDR3 reads CASSLVVLAGGYNEQFF. Written as DNA, the CDR3 is TGCGCCAGCAGCTTGGTCGTACTAGCGGGGGGGTACAATGAGCAGTTCTTC.

The chain is built from TRBV27 and TRBJ1-5; D is ambiguous. The CDR3 is 14 amino acids. In germline, CDR1 is MNHEY, CDR2 SMNVEV (reference sequence). V lost 6 bases and J 4 bases, leaving 13 bases between the germline ends. CDR3 bases: TGTGCCAGCAGCCCGGGCCAAACTAATCAGCCCCAGCATTTT. Translation: CASSPGQTNQPQHF.

This clonotype was seen a handful of times. The chain is built from TRBV24-1 and TRBJ2-1, with a possible D match to TRBD2 (6 bases). The V end lost 9 bases, the J end lost 0 bases, and 11 bases lay between the germline ends. The CDR3 length is 14 residues. The germline V gene has CDR1 KGHDR and CDR2 SFDVKD. CDR3 in amino acids: CATGAGSSYNEQFF. The DNA for the CDR3 is TGTGCCACCGGAGCGGGCAGCTCCTACAATGAGCAGTTCTTC.